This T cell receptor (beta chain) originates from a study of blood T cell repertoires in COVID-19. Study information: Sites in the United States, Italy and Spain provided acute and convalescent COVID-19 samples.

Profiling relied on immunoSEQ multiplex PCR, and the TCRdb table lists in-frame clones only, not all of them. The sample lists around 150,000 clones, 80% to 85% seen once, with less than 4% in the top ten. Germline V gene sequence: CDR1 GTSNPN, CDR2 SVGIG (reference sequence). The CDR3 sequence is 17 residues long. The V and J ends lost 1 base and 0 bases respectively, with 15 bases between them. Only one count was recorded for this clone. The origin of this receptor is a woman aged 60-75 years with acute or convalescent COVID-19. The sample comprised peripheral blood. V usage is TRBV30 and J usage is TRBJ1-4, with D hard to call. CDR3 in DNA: TGTGCCTGGAGTGACCCCAAGGACTTTGCAACTAATGAAAAACTGTTTTTT. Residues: CAWSDPKDFATNEKLFF. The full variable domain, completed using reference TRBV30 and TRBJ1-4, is SQTIHQWPATLVQPVGSPLSLECTVEGTSNPNLYWYRQAAGRGLQLLFYSVGIGQISSEVPQNLSASRPQDRQFILSSKKLLLSDSGFYLCAWSDPKDFATNEKLFFGSGTQLSVL.